These 11 T cell receptor beta chains were sequenced from one sample in a study of blood T cell repertoires in COVID-19. Repertoires were generated with immunoSEQ multiplex PCR, while TCRdb's copy carries only in-frame clones and drops some. This repertoire shows 55,000 to 60,000 clones, about 84% found once; its top ten account for roughly 4.3%. The sequenced sample consisted of peripheral blood. The receptors stem from a man in his forties with active COVID-19.

The genes are TRBV19 and TRBJ2-7, with 11 nucleotides matching TRBD2. CDR3 size: 16 residues. The germline CDR1 and CDR2 sequences are LNHDA and SQIVND (reference sequence). V gave up 4 bases and J gave up 2 bases; unmatched junction bases: 7. The CDR3 DNA reads as TGTGCCAGTAGTACTCTTACTAGCGGGGGTCCCTACGAGCAGTACTTC. Translating gives CASSTLTSGGPYEQYF.

The chain uses TRBV18 and TRBJ1-2; perhaps TRBD1 as D (5 bases). V was cut by 2 bases and J by 1 base, with 8 bases left in between. The CDR3 has 14 amino acids. Germline assignment: CDR1 KGHSH and CDR2 LQKENI. The CDR3 loop is CASSPDRGNYGYTF. The CDR3 nucleotides read TGTGCCAGCTCACCAGATAGGGGTAACTATGGCTACACCTTC.

This clone was seen only a few times. The chain carries TRBV10-3 and TRBJ1-5; D call uncertain. Trimming stripped 11 bases from V and 2 bases from J, with 13 bases between. Germline-derived CDR1 and CDR2 are ENHRY and SYGVKD. The length of the CDR3 is 13 residues. Here the CDR3 DNA reads TGTGCCGCAGGAATGTGGGGCAATCAGCCCCAGCATTTT. Translated: CAAGMWGNQPQHF.

This chain joins TRBV7-9 and TRBJ2-3; 10 bases fit TRBD2. The CDR3 contains 16 residues. The germline CDR1 and CDR2 sequences are SEHNR and FQNEAQ (reference sequence). Losses at the gene ends were 1 base for V and 4 bases for J; bases not matched to a gene: 5. In DNA, the CDR3 is TGTGCCAGCAGCTTAGGGCTAGCGGGAGCCCCAGATACGCAGTATTTT. Encoded protein: CASSLGLAGAPDTQYF.

The rearrangement uses TRBV9 and TRBJ2-1; 7 nucleotides line up with TRBD2. The germline V gene has CDR1 SGDLS and CDR2 YYNGEE. Germline trimming cut 4 bases from V and 8 bases from J; bases unmatched to any gene: 12. The CDR3 runs to 15 residues. The CDR3 bases are TGTGCCAGCAGCAAAGGACTAGTCGGCATCGATGAGCAGTTCTTC. Residues: CASSKGLVGIDEQFF. Together with reference TRBV9 and TRBJ2-1, the CDR3 gives the full variable domain: DSGVTQTPKHLITATGQRVTLRCSPRSGDLSVYWYQQSLDQGLQFLIQYYNGEERAKGNILERFSAQQFPDLHSELNLSSLELGDSALYFCASSKGLVGIDEQFFGPGTRLTVL.

DNA of the CDR3: TGTGCCAGCAGTGAAGGAGATGTGGACGAGCAGTACTTC. Translated: CASSEGDVDEQYF. This rearrangement joins TRBV6-1 to TRBJ2-7, with no clear D. The V end lost 1 base, the J end lost 5 bases, and 9 bases lay between the germline ends. This CDR3 has 13 amino acids. Germline-derived CDR1 and CDR2 are MNHNS and SASEGT.

On this clone itself: Other DNA sequences within the sample encode an identical CDR3. The CDR3 DNA reads as TGTGCCAGCAGCCGGACTGGACTTACCTACGAGCAGTACTTC. Protein product: CASSRTGLTYEQYF. This sequence joins TRBV5-6 and TRBJ2-7, with D possibly TRBD2 on 5 matching bases. CDR3 length: 14 amino acids. V was shortened by 4 bases and J by 2 bases, with 13 bases between the two germline ends. Looked up from germline, CDR1 is SGHDT and CDR2 is YYEEEE.

The V gene is TRBV5-4, the J gene TRBJ1-2; possibly TRBD1 for D (6 bases). CDR3 length equals 13 residues. Trimming pared 4 bases from V and 4 bases from J, leaving 11 bases between. From germline, CDR1 is SGHNT and CDR2 YYREEE (reference sequence). CDR3 DNA sequence: TGTGCCAGCAGCCTAGACAGGACCTATGGCTACACCTTC. It encodes CASSLDRTYGYTF.

This chain's CDR3 is CASRETGALLETQYF. Written as DNA, the CDR3 is TGTGCCAGCAGGGAAACAGGGGCCTTATTGGAGACCCAGTACTTC. The genes are TRBV2 and TRBJ2-5; 7 bases align to TRBD1. The CDR3 spans 15 residues. The germline gives CDR1 SNHLY, CDR2 FYNNEI. Trimming at V came to 6 bases and at J to 5 bases, leaving 12 bases not matched to a gene.

The chain is built from TRBV28 and TRBJ2-7; no reliable D call. The germline V and J ends were trimmed by 6 bases and 1 base, with 4 bases remaining between them. The CDR3 has 11 residues. Germline CDR1 MDHEN, CDR2 SYDVKM. Here the CDR3 DNA reads TGTGCCAGCAGCCGGTCCTACGAGCAGTACTTC. Amino acids: CASSRSYEQYF.

V is TRBV7-2 and J is TRBJ1-2; no firm D call. Germline-derived CDR1 and CDR2 are SGHTA and FQGNSA. This CDR3 is built from 14 residues. V was cut by 5 bases and J by 4 bases, with 14 bases left in between. CDR3: CASSLGGGPYGYTF. The DNA of the CDR3 is TGTGCCAGCAGCCTTGGTGGAGGACCCTATGGCTACACCTTC. The full variable domain, completed using reference TRBV7-2 and TRBJ1-2, is GAGVSQSPSNKVTEKGKDVELRCDPISGHTALYWYRQSLGQGLEFLIYFQGNSAPDKSGLPSDRFSAERTGGSVSTLTIQRTQQEDSAVYLCASSLGGGPYGYTFGSGTRLTVV.